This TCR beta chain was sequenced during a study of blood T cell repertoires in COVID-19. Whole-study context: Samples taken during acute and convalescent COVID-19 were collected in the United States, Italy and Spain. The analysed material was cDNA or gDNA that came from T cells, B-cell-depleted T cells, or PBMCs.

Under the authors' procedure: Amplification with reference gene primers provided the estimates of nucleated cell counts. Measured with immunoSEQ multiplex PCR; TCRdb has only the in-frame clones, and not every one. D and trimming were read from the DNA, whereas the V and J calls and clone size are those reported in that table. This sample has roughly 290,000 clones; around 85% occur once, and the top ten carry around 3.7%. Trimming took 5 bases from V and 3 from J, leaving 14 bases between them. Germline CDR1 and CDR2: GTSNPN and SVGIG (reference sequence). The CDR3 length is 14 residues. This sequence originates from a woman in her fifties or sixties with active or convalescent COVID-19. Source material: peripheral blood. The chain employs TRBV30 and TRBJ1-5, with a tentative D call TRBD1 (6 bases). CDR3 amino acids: CAWAPDSFNQPQHF. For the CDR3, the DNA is TGTGCCTGGGCCCCGGACAGCTTCAATCAGCCCCAGCATTTT.